This TCR beta chain was documented in a study of CD8+ T cells in alopecia areata. Study-wide background: Those treated were given oral tofacitinib at 5 to 10 mg twice daily. Tofacitinib therapy lasting 6 to 18 months was followed by 6 months off drug.

In the case of this clone: What it binds is unknown.

Study-wide results and caveats: Many expanded lesional clones remained in scalp and blood on tofacitinib.

Germline CDR1 reads MNHEY; CDR2 reads SVGAGI. There are 14 residues in the CDR3. Deletions cut 2 bases from V and 0 bases from J, with 7 bases between. Reverse transcription of extracted RNA yielded cDNA, which provided the sequencing template. Assay used: immunoSEQ multiplex PCR; TCRdb lists only in-frame clones, some missing. The table has around 200,000 clones, around three fifths seen once; the top ten hold 10% to 15%. Treatment meaning: oral pan-JAK inhibitor, 5-10 mg twice daily. The starting material was CD8+ T cells sorted from blood, obtained at week 24, from a patient treated with tofacitinib. The gene calls are TRBV6-5 and TRBJ1-1, with TRBD1 as a possible D gene (5 bases). The clonotype was recovered from a human donor with alopecia areata. The CDR3 nucleotides are TGTGCCAGCAGTTACCAGGGCTTGAACACTGAAGCTTTCTTT. Encoded protein: CASSYQGLNTEAFF.